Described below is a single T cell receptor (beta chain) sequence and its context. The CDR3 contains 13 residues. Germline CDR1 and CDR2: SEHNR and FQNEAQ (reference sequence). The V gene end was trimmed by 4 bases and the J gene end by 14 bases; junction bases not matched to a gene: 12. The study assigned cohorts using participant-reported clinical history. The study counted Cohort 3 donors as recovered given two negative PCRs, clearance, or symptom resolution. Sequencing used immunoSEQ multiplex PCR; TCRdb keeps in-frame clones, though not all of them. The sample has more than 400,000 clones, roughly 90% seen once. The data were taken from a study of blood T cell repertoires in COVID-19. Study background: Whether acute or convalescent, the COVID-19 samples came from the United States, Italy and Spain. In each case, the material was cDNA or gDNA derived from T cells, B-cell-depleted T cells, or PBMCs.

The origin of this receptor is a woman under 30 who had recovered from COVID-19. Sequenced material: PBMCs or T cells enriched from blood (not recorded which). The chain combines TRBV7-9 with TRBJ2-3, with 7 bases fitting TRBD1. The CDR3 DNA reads TGTGCCAGCAGCTCTATTTCCGGGACAGTACGGTATTTT. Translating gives CASSSISGTVRYF.